This is a list of T cell receptor beta chains from one sample in a study of T cells in Graves' hyperthyroidism and ophthalmopathy. TCRdb recomputed calls from the multiplex PCR reads with MiXCR, one row per CDR3 protein. Of approximately 300,000 distinct CDR3 sequences listed, 16% are singletons. Sequenced input: blood. These receptor sequences come from a man aged 30 to 39 with Graves' hyperthyroidism. CDR3s include the opening cysteine and the closing phenylalanine or tryptophan. D genes are given only for firm matches. Size values are once, few and many counts, or a class for expanded clones, and some rows have none.

clone size: .
J gene: TRBJ1-6
V gene: TRBV28
D gene: .
CDR3 DNA: TGTGCCAGCAGTTTAACAGGACTCTATAATTCACCCCTCCACTTT
CDR3 protein: CASSLTGLYNSPLHF

clone size: .
J gene: TRBJ1-4
V gene: TRBV2
D gene: TRBD1
CDR3 DNA: TGTGCCAGCAGGGGACAGAATGAAAAACCGTTTTTT
CDR3 protein: CASRGQNEKPFF

clone size: .
J gene: TRBJ1-4
V gene: TRBV7-9
D gene: .
CDR3 DNA: TGTGCCAGCAGCTTCTCGGGGCGGGAAAAACTGTTTTTT
CDR3 protein: CASSFSGREKLFF

clone size: .
J gene: TRBJ2-7
V gene: TRBV5-1
D gene: .
CDR3 DNA: TGCGCCAGCAGCTTGGATACGGGCCCGACCTACGAGCAGTACTTC
CDR3 protein: CASSLDTGPTYEQYF

clone size: many
J gene: TRBJ2-5
V gene: TRBV5-6
D gene: .
CDR3 DNA: TGTGCCAGCACCTTACGGGGCAGGGATGAGACCCAGTACTTC
CDR3 protein: CASTLRGRDETQYF

clone size: many
J gene: TRBJ2-7
V gene: TRBV11-2
D gene: .
CDR3 DNA: TGTGCCAGCAGCTTAGATGACTACCCTACGAAGCAGTACTTC
CDR3 protein: CASSLDDYPTKQYF

clone size: few
J gene: TRBJ1-6
V gene: TRBV20-1
D gene: TRBD1
CDR3 DNA: TGCAGTGCCCCAGCCCGGACAGGGGGAGGTTCACCCCTCCACTTT
CDR3 protein: CSAPARTGGGSPLHF

clone size: few
J gene: TRBJ2-3
V gene: TRBV5-1
D gene: TRBD2
CDR3 DNA: TGCGCCAGCAGCTTTCAGGGAGGGAACACAGATACGCAGTATTTT
CDR3 protein: CASSFQGGNTDTQYF

clone size: .
J gene: TRBJ2-7
V gene: TRBV7-9
D gene: .
CDR3 DNA: TGTGCCAGCAGCTCCCCACAGGGCTTCCCCTACGAGCAGTACTTC
CDR3 protein: CASSSPQGFPYEQYF

clone size: many
J gene: TRBJ1-2
V gene: TRBV18
D gene: TRBD1
CDR3 DNA: TGTGCCAGCTCGGATGGACAGGACTATGGCTACACCTTC
CDR3 protein: CASSDGQDYGYTF

clone size: many
J gene: TRBJ2-7
V gene: TRBV20-1
D gene: TRBD2
CDR3 DNA: TGCAGTGCTAGTCAGGCAGCGGGAAACTACGAGCAGTACTTC
CDR3 protein: CSASQAAGNYEQYF

clone size: many
J gene: TRBJ1-1
V gene: TRBV28
D gene: .
CDR3 DNA: TGTGCCAGCAGTCCCCCCCCGGTGGGGAACACTGAAGCTTTCTTT
CDR3 protein: CASSPPPVGNTEAFF

clone size: many
J gene: TRBJ2-1
V gene: TRBV5-1
D gene: .
CDR3 DNA: TGCGCCAGCAGCTTTCGACTCCGCTCCAACGAGCAGTTCTTC
CDR3 protein: CASSFRLRSNEQFF

clone size: many
J gene: TRBJ2-1
V gene: TRBV10-3
D gene: .
CDR3 DNA: TGTGCCATCAGTGATAGGAGCGGAAGCAATGAGCAGTTCTTC
CDR3 protein: CAISDRSGSNEQFF

clone size: .
J gene: TRBJ2-1
V gene: TRBV3-1
D gene: TRBD2
CDR3 DNA: TGTGCCAGCAGCCCGACACCCGGACTAGCGGTCTCAACATCCTACAATGAGCAGTTCTTC
CDR3 protein: CASSPTPGLAVSTSYNEQFF

clone size: .
J gene: TRBJ2-1
V gene: TRBV19
D gene: TRBD2
CDR3 DNA: TGTGCCAGTAAAGGGACTAGCGGGAGGGGGCCCTACAATGAGCAGTTCTTC
CDR3 protein: CASKGTSGRGPYNEQFF

clone size: .
J gene: TRBJ1-6
V gene: TRBV7-3
D gene: TRBD1
CDR3 DNA: TGTGCCAGCAGCCCCGCAGGGGGTGAAGGGTCACCCCTCCACTTT
CDR3 protein: CASSPAGGEGSPLHF

clone size: many
J gene: TRBJ2-1
V gene: TRBV5-1
D gene: TRBD2
CDR3 DNA: TGCGCCAGCAGCTTGGGTTGGACTAGCGATGAGCAGTTCTTC
CDR3 protein: CASSLGWTSDEQFF

clone size: .
J gene: TRBJ2-1
V gene: TRBV5-6
D gene: .
CDR3 DNA: TGTGCCAGCAGCCGCACTCCCAGCTCCTACAATGAGCAGTTCTTC
CDR3 protein: CASSRTPSSYNEQFF

clone size: few
J gene: TRBJ2-6
V gene: TRBV15
D gene: .
CDR3 DNA: TGTGCCACACTAAACTTGGAGGCCAACGTCCTGACTTTC
CDR3 protein: CATLNLEANVLTF

clone size: .
J gene: TRBJ1-6
V gene: TRBV10-1
D gene: .
CDR3 DNA: TGCGCCAGCAGTGAGACAGTTGCTTCACCCCTCCACTTT
CDR3 protein: CASSETVASPLHF

clone size: many
J gene: TRBJ2-2
V gene: TRBV6-2/TRBV6-3
D gene: TRBD2
CDR3 DNA: TGTGCCAGCAGTTATCTCAGAGCGGGAGGAACCGGGGAGCTGTTTTTT
CDR3 protein: CASSYLRAGGTGELFF

clone size: .
J gene: TRBJ2-3
V gene: TRBV20-1
D gene: TRBD2
CDR3 DNA: TGCAGTGCTAGCTCCCCTATAGCGGGAGTGATAGATACGCAGTATTTT
CDR3 protein: CSASSPIAGVIDTQYF

clone size: many
J gene: TRBJ2-3
V gene: TRBV20-1
D gene: TRBD2
CDR3 DNA: TGCAGTGCTAGAGGACTAGCGGGAGGGCCTCTGAGGGCAGATACGCAGTATTTT
CDR3 protein: CSARGLAGGPLRADTQYF

clone size: many
J gene: TRBJ1-2
V gene: TRBV20-1
D gene: .
CDR3 DNA: TGCAGTGCTACCGATAACTATGGCTACACCTTC
CDR3 protein: CSATDNYGYTF

clone size: .
J gene: TRBJ2-2
V gene: TRBV10-2
D gene: .
CDR3 DNA: TGCGCCAGCACAAGGCATCCCTCCGGGGAGCTGTTTTTT
CDR3 protein: CASTRHPSGELFF

clone size: few
J gene: TRBJ2-3
V gene: TRBV4-1
D gene: .
CDR3 DNA: TGCGCCAGCAGACCCTTACTAGGAGATACGCAGTATTTT
CDR3 protein: CASRPLLGDTQYF

clone size: many
J gene: TRBJ2-1
V gene: TRBV7-8
D gene: .
CDR3 DNA: TGTGCCAGCAGCTTCGGCCTACAGTTTTCTGAGCAGTTCTTC
CDR3 protein: CASSFGLQFSEQFF

clone size: many
J gene: TRBJ1-1
V gene: TRBV5-1
D gene: .
CDR3 DNA: TGCGCCAGCAGCCAAGGGACCTTGAACACTGAGGCTTTCTTT
CDR3 protein: CASSQGTLNTEAFF

clone size: .
J gene: TRBJ1-2
V gene: TRBV18
D gene: .
CDR3 DNA: TGTGCCAGCTCACCTCCCGCGGGGGCGGGCTATGGCTACACCTTC
CDR3 protein: CASSPPAGAGYGYTF

clone size: many
J gene: TRBJ2-3
V gene: TRBV6-6
D gene: TRBD2
CDR3 DNA: TGTGCCAGCAGTTACTCCCCCGCGGGAGGGGGGGAAGATACGCAGTATTTT
CDR3 protein: CASSYSPAGGGEDTQYF

clone size: .
J gene: TRBJ2-2
V gene: TRBV20-1
D gene: .
CDR3 DNA: TGCAGTGCTAGTGGCGGGCCCCCCCAAAACACCGGGGAGCTGTTTTTT
CDR3 protein: CSASGGPPQNTGELFF

clone size: many
J gene: TRBJ2-5
V gene: TRBV12-3/TRBV12-4
D gene: .
CDR3 DNA: TGTGCCAGCGGGGGCAGGTTAGGAGAGACCCAGTACTTC
CDR3 protein: CASGGRLGETQYF

clone size: .
J gene: TRBJ2-1
V gene: TRBV27
D gene: TRBD2
CDR3 DNA: TGTGCCAGCAGTTTACCCGGACTAGCGGGAGTCGGTGAGCAGTTCTTC
CDR3 protein: CASSLPGLAGVGEQFF

clone size: .
J gene: TRBJ2-1
V gene: TRBV7-3
D gene: TRBD2
CDR3 DNA: TGTGCCAGCAGCCTTGGCCTAGCGGGCCACAATGAGCAGTTCTTC
CDR3 protein: CASSLGLAGHNEQFF

clone size: .
J gene: TRBJ2-3
V gene: TRBV9
D gene: TRBD2
CDR3 DNA: TGTGCCAGCAGCTCGGGACTAGCGGGACACTCTAGCACAGATACGCAGTATTTT
CDR3 protein: CASSSGLAGHSSTDTQYF

clone size: .
J gene: TRBJ1-3
V gene: TRBV6-4
D gene: .
CDR3 DNA: TGTGCCAGCAGTGACTCGGGGAGACCGGACACCATATATTTT
CDR3 protein: CASSDSGRPDTIYF

clone size: many
J gene: TRBJ2-3
V gene: TRBV7-9
D gene: .
CDR3 DNA: TGTGCCAGCAGCTTTGCCAGCGGACCAGATACGCAGTATTTT
CDR3 protein: CASSFASGPDTQYF

clone size: few
J gene: TRBJ1-3
V gene: TRBV25-1
D gene: .
CDR3 DNA: TGTGCCAGCAGTCCCCTGGGGGCTGGAAACACCATATATTTT
CDR3 protein: CASSPLGAGNTIYF

clone size: .
J gene: TRBJ2-2
V gene: TRBV12-3/TRBV12-4
D gene: TRBD1
CDR3 DNA: TGTGCCAGCAGCCGCCCTCCGGGGGACAGGGGGACCGGGGAGCTGTTTTTT
CDR3 protein: CASSRPPGDRGTGELFF

clone size: many
J gene: TRBJ2-3
V gene: TRBV20-1
D gene: TRBD2
CDR3 DNA: TGCAGTGCTAGTGCGGGACTAGCGGGAGTATTGGAAGATACGCAGTATTTT
CDR3 protein: CSASAGLAGVLEDTQYF

clone size: many
J gene: TRBJ2-5
V gene: TRBV7-2
D gene: .
CDR3 DNA: TGTGCCAGCAGCTTAACCAGGGCGGATCGGGAGACCCAGTACTTC
CDR3 protein: CASSLTRADRETQYF

clone size: few
J gene: TRBJ2-3
V gene: TRBV30
D gene: .
CDR3 DNA: TGTGCCTGGGAGCCCTTAGGTGGGAACCTTTATACGCAGTATTTT
CDR3 protein: CAWEPLGGNLYTQYF

clone size: few
J gene: TRBJ2-1
V gene: TRBV9
D gene: TRBD2
CDR3 DNA: TGTGCCAGCAGCGTAGGCCACGGGAGGGGGTACAATGAGCAGTTCTTC
CDR3 protein: CASSVGHGRGYNEQFF

clone size: many
J gene: TRBJ2-7
V gene: TRBV12-3/TRBV12-4
D gene: TRBD2
CDR3 DNA: TGTGCCAGCAGTTCCGGGACTAGCGGGGTCGAGCAGTACTTC
CDR3 protein: CASSSGTSGVEQYF

clone size: few
J gene: TRBJ2-7
V gene: TRBV5-8
D gene: .
CDR3 DNA: TGTGCCAGCAGCTTGACGGGGTTCTCCTACGAGCAGTACTTC
CDR3 protein: CASSLTGFSYEQYF

clone size: few
J gene: TRBJ2-2
V gene: TRBV28
D gene: TRBD2
CDR3 DNA: TGTGCCAGCAGTTCAAGACTAGCGGGAGGGAAAGTTAGGACCGGGGAGCTGTTTTTT
CDR3 protein: CASSSRLAGGKVRTGELFF

clone size: few
J gene: TRBJ2-7
V gene: TRBV6-1
D gene: .
CDR3 DNA: TGTGCCAGCAGTGAAGGAGTTCCCAGGATCGAGCAGTACTTC
CDR3 protein: CASSEGVPRIEQYF

clone size: .
J gene: TRBJ1-3
V gene: TRBV5-4
D gene: .
CDR3 DNA: TGTGCCAGCAGCTTGGGAGGGTACGGAAACACCATATATTTT
CDR3 protein: CASSLGGYGNTIYF

clone size: many
J gene: TRBJ2-5
V gene: TRBV13
D gene: .
CDR3 DNA: TGTGCCAGCAGCGGCCGACTAGATCAGGGGGAGACCCAGTACTTC
CDR3 protein: CASSGRLDQGETQYF

clone size: many
J gene: TRBJ2-3
V gene: TRBV2
D gene: TRBD2
CDR3 DNA: TGTGCCAGCAAAGGGACTAGCGGGAGCACAGATACGCAGTATTTT
CDR3 protein: CASKGTSGSTDTQYF

clone size: .
J gene: TRBJ1-6
V gene: TRBV6-1
D gene: .
CDR3 DNA: TGTGCCAGCAGTGAAGGTCCAACCAATAATTCACCCCTCCACTTT
CDR3 protein: CASSEGPTNNSPLHF

clone size: many
J gene: TRBJ1-1
V gene: TRBV11-2
D gene: .
CDR3 DNA: TGTGCCAGCAGCTTAGGTCCCAGGGGAAACACTGAAGCTTTCTTT
CDR3 protein: CASSLGPRGNTEAFF

clone size: .
J gene: TRBJ1-4
V gene: TRBV5-1
D gene: .
CDR3 DNA: TGCGCCAGCAGCTTGGGTTGGTTCCATAATGAAAAACTGTTTTTT
CDR3 protein: CASSLGWFHNEKLFF

clone size: many
J gene: TRBJ2-7
V gene: TRBV11-1
D gene: .
CDR3 DNA: TGTGCCAGCAGCTTTTCTAGCGACCCCACCTACGAGCAGTACTTC
CDR3 protein: CASSFSSDPTYEQYF